A selection of T cell receptor beta chains follows, all from one sample in a study of T cell repertoires in cytomegalovirus infection. Their cognate antigens are unknown. TCRdb independently ran MiXCR on the reads; one entry per CDR3 protein. The sample yields 60,000 to 80,000 distinct CDR3 sequences, 20% to 25% seen once. Here the sequenced sample was CD8+ T cells from cultured PBMCs, taken from culture after CMV antigen stimulation. The receptors originated from a human donor in good health (CMV status not recorded). Some clones in this sample may be carry-over from other donors' samples. Both conserved end residues are part of each CDR3. A D gene is named only where the DNA matches it firmly. Clone size is given for some rows only: seen once, a few or many times, or a class if the clone is expanded.

j_call clone_size v_call d_call cdr3_nt cdr3_aa
TRBJ1-2 few TRBV5-5 TRBD1 TGTGCCAGCAGCTTGGGACAGGGGGTCTATGGCTACACCTTC CASSLGQGVYGYTF
TRBJ2-5 . TRBV11-2 . TGTGCCAGCAGGAAACCGGGAGCCGACCAAGAGACCCAGTACTTC CASRKPGADQETQYF
TRBJ2-5 few TRBV7-2 TRBD2 TGTGCCAGCAGCGGGGGACTAGCGGGGTTTGCGACCCAGTACTTC CASSGGLAGFATQYF
TRBJ2-1 few TRBV7-6 TRBD1 TGTGCCAGCAGCCGCCCTCGGGACAGCCGCGCCTACAATGAGCAGTTCTTC CASSRPRDSRAYNEQFF
TRBJ1-6 few TRBV6-2/TRBV6-3 . TGTGCCAGCAGCGGGAAATATAATTCACCCCTCCACTTT CASSGKYNSPLHF
TRBJ1-2 . TRBV28 . TGTGCCATCAAGGGTAGGGACGGATCCTTCTATGGCTACACCTTC CAIKGRDGSFYGYTF
TRBJ2-7 . TRBV6-6 . TGTGCCAGCAGTTACCTCTCCGAGCAGTACTTC CASSYLSEQYF
TRBJ2-2 many TRBV2 TRBD1 TGTGCCAGCAGTGGGACAGGGTACCACACCGGGGAGCTGTTTTTT CASSGTGYHTGELFF
TRBJ2-7 . TRBV7-2 TRBD1 TGTGCCAGCAGCTTAAGGCTTGGACAGGGGTTAAGGGAGCAGTACTTC CASSLRLGQGLREQYF
TRBJ1-4 many TRBV7-2 . TGTGCCAGCAGCTTGAGTTGGGGGAGGACTAATGAAAAACTGTTTTTT CASSLSWGRTNEKLFF
TRBJ1-5 few TRBV7-8 . TGTGCCAGCAGCAGTCGACAGGAGGGTACCAATCAGCCCCAGCATTTT CASSSRQEGTNQPQHF
TRBJ2-4 . TRBV6-5 TRBD2 TGTGCCAGCAGTACCTCGGGGGGACGGTCTAGGGCCAAAAACATTCAGTACTTC CASSTSGGRSRAKNIQYF
TRBJ1-2 few TRBV27 TRBD1 TGTGCCAGCAGTTCTCGACAGGGGGCTAACTATGGCTACACCTTC CASSSRQGANYGYTF
TRBJ1-2 . TRBV7-2 . TGTGCCAGCAGCTTAGTTGGGGGCCTAAATATTCATGGCTACACCTTC CASSLVGGLNIHGYTF
TRBJ2-7 . TRBV7-2 . TGTGCCAGCAGCTTAAGGGGGGGCAGCGGGGAGCAGTACTTC CASSLRGGSGEQYF
TRBJ1-1 few TRBV3-1 . TGTGCCAGCAGCCAAAGGTCGGAGAACACTGAAGCTTTCTTT CASSQRSENTEAFF
TRBJ1-4 . TRBV7-9 TRBD1 TGTGCCAGCAGCAACCTCGGGACAGCTAATGAAAAACTGTTTTTT CASSNLGTANEKLFF
TRBJ2-2 . TRBV20-1 TRBD2 TGCAGTGCTGCCGGACTAGCGGGGAAGGCCGGGGAGCTGTTTTTT CSAAGLAGKAGELFF
TRBJ1-1 . TRBV12-3/TRBV12-4 . TGTGCCATCCCAGGCTCACAGGTTGAAGCTTTCTTT CAIPGSQVEAFF
TRBJ1-1 . TRBV7-2 . TGTGCCAGCAAGACACAGGGTATAGTTGAAGCTTTCTTT CASKTQGIVEAFF
TRBJ1-2 few TRBV28 . TGTGCCAGCAGCCCTCGACAGTATCCCTACGGAAATGGCTACACCTTC CASSPRQYPYGNGYTF
TRBJ1-1 . TRBV7-2 . TGTGCCATCGATGGCAGGGGCACTGAAGCTTTCTTT CAIDGRGTEAFF
TRBJ2-3 . TRBV12-3/TRBV12-4 . TGTGCCAGCAGTTTTCTGGATACAGATACGCAGTATTTT CASSFLDTDTQYF
TRBJ2-6 . TRBV7-6 . TGTGCCAGCAGCTTAGCGCTAACCCCAAAGGACCCGTGGGGGACTGGGGCCAACGTCCTGACTTTC CASSLALTPKDPWGTGANVLTF
TRBJ2-7 . TRBV12-3/TRBV12-4 . TGTGCCAGCAGTACGGGACGGGAAAGCTCCTACGAGCAGTACTTC CASSTGRESSYEQYF
TRBJ2-5 . TRBV7-9 TRBD2 TGTGCCAGCAGCTATCCCGGGACTAGCGGGGGTCTCCAGTACTTC CASSYPGTSGGLQYF
TRBJ1-4 once TRBV7-6 . TGTGCCAGCAGCTTAGAGGTGGGCCGGGCTGAAAAACTGTTTTTT CASSLEVGRAEKLFF
TRBJ2-3 few TRBV6-1 . TGTGCCAGCAGTGAACGTGTGGGACTTAGCACAGATACGCAGTATTTT CASSERVGLSTDTQYF
TRBJ1-1 . TRBV12-3/TRBV12-4 TRBD1 TGTGCCAGCAGTCTCGTTGGACAGGACCGTCGGGGGAACACTGAAGCTTTCTTT CASSLVGQDRRGNTEAFF
TRBJ1-1 . TRBV5-1 . TGCGCCAGCAGCTTGGTCAGGGGCGAAGCTTTCTTT CASSLVRGEAFF
TRBJ2-1 . TRBV7-6 TRBD1 TGTGCCAGCAGCGCACAGGGGACGTACTCCTACAATGAGCAGTTCTTC CASSAQGTYSYNEQFF
TRBJ2-1 few TRBV9 TRBD1 TGTGCCAGCAGCGTCACAGGGGTTTCCTACAATGAGCAGTTCTTC CASSVTGVSYNEQFF
TRBJ1-6 . TRBV7-2 . TGTGCCAGCAGCTTAGGTTGGCCTCTCCACTTT CASSLGWPLHF
TRBJ2-1 . TRBV7-8 . TGTGCCAGCAGCTTAGAGGCGGGGAGCTCCTACAATGAGCAGTTCTTC CASSLEAGSSYNEQFF
TRBJ1-2 . TRBV2 . TGTGCCAGCCCGACCGGGCGGAGCTATGGCTACACCTTC CASPTGRSYGYTF
TRBJ1-1 few TRBV7-9 . TGTGCCAGCACGTGGGGGAACACTGAAGCTTTCTTT CASTWGNTEAFF
TRBJ1-1 many TRBV19 . TGTGCCAGTAGTATCAGCCAGAACACTGAAGCTTTCTTT CASSISQNTEAFF
TRBJ1-2 few TRBV4-3 TRBD1 TGCGCCAGCAGCCAAGGGACAGGGTTATCCTATGGCTACACCTTC CASSQGTGLSYGYTF
TRBJ2-3 few TRBV7-6 TRBD2 TGTGCCAGCAGCCCTAACTCCGATAGCGGGAGGGGAACAGATACGCAGTATTTT CASSPNSDSGRGTDTQYF
TRBJ2-7 few TRBV7-8 TRBD1 TGTGCCAGCAGCTTAATCGACAGGGGGTCCTACGAGCAGTACTTC CASSLIDRGSYEQYF
TRBJ1-5 . TRBV7-2 TRBD1 TGTGCCAGCAGCCAACAGGGGGTCTATGACAATCAGCCCCAGCATTTT CASSQQGVYDNQPQHF
TRBJ2-5 . TRBV12-3/TRBV12-4 TRBD1 TGTGCCAGCAGTACCCGACAGGGACGGGAGACCCAGTACTTC CASSTRQGRETQYF
TRBJ1-4 few TRBV5-4 . TGTGCCAGCAGCTTGGAGGGGGGGCACGAAAAACTGTTTTTT CASSLEGGHEKLFF
TRBJ2-3 . TRBV7-2 TRBD2 TGTGCCAGCAGCCCGGCGGGCGGGAGGGGAACAGATACGCAGTATTTT CASSPAGGRGTDTQYF
TRBJ1-4 few TRBV7-9 . TGTGCCAGCAGCTTAAGGGTCGGTGCAACTAATGAAAAACTGTTTTTT CASSLRVGATNEKLFF
TRBJ2-7 . TRBV9 TRBD1 TGTGCCAGCAGCGAGGGGGACAGATTCTACGAGCAGTACTTC CASSEGDRFYEQYF
TRBJ1-2 few TRBV7-2 . TGTGCCAGCAGCCCAATTGGGGAGGTCTATGGCTACACCTTC CASSPIGEVYGYTF
TRBJ2-1 . TRBV6-6 TRBD1 TGTGCCAGCAGTGAGGACAGGTCTAACTACAATGAGCAGTTCTTC CASSEDRSNYNEQFF
TRBJ2-1 few TRBV7-2 TRBD2 TGTGCCAGCAGCTTAGAAGGGATGGCTAGCGGGGGGGCTTATGAGCAGTTCTTC CASSLEGMASGGAYEQFF
TRBJ1-2 . TRBV7-8 . TGTGCCAGCAGCTTAGTTGGAGGGATCGGCTACACCTTC CASSLVGGIGYTF
TRBJ1-2 few TRBV5-4 TRBD1 TGTGCCAGCAGCTTTCAGGGACAGAAGTCCTATGGCTACACCTTC CASSFQGQKSYGYTF
TRBJ2-7 few TRBV7-9 . TGTGCCAGCAGCTTAGAATCTAGACACCCCTACGAGCAGTACTTC CASSLESRHPYEQYF
TRBJ2-7 few TRBV7-2 TRBD2 TGTGCCAGCAGCACCTTTTTAGCGGGGGGGCCGCGGCAGTACTTC CASSTFLAGGPRQYF
TRBJ1-2 few TRBV28 . TGTGCCAGCAGCCTTTCGACTGGTTCCTATGGCTACACCTTC CASSLSTGSYGYTF
TRBJ1-2 few TRBV20-1 . TGCAGTGCTAGAGACAGGACAGCGTATGGCTACACCTTC CSARDRTAYGYTF
TRBJ2-3 few TRBV12-3/TRBV12-4 TRBD2 TGTGCCAGCAGTCCGAGTATAGCGGGGGCCGGGGTTTTT CASSPSIAGAGVF
TRBJ1-3 . TRBV4-1 . TGTGCCAGCAGCCAAGATAGGCAACACTCTGGAAACACCATATATTTT CASSQDRQHSGNTIYF
TRBJ2-1 few TRBV7-2 TRBD1 TGTGCCAGCAGCTCCCCGGGACAGGGGGCCCATGAGCAGTTCTTC CASSSPGQGAHEQFF